These 19 T cell receptor beta chains came from one sample sequenced in a study of CD8+CD57+ T cells in acquired aplastic anemia. Profiling of TCR beta VDJ combinations and CDR3 sequences used genomic DNA as template. TCRdb reanalysed the reads using MiXCR and keeps one entry per CDR3 protein. The sample holds some 210,000 distinct CDR3 sequences, 60% to 65% seen once. Material: sorted CD4+, CD8+, or CD8+CD57+ T cells (not recorded which) from PBMCs. The receptors shown here come from a human donor in good health.

The gene calls are TRBV9 and TRBJ2-3; D is perhaps TRBD1 (5 bases). V lost 0 bases and J lost 11, with 19 bases in between. Germline V gives CDR1 SGDLS, CDR2 YYNGEE. The CDR3 is made up of 15 amino acids. The CDR3 DNA sequence: TGTGCCAGCAGCGTAGGCAGGGCGGCAAACAATGAGCAGTATTTT. Translated, it gives CASSVGRAANNEQYF.

The chain combines TRBV12-3 or TRBV12-4 with TRBJ2-3, with 11 bases that match TRBD2. CDR3 length: 11 residues. The CDR3 DNA sequence: TGTGGAGGCCTAGCGGGGGGTACGCAGTATTTT. This gives the protein CGGLAGGTQYF.

This clonotype was recorded many times. This rearrangement joins TRBV6-1 to TRBJ1-1; unclear D gene. V was pared by 6 bases and J by 2 bases, with 7 bases between. The CDR3 spans 12 residues. Germline V gives CDR1 MNHNS, CDR2 SASEGT. CDR3 region: CASRLSNTEAFF. In DNA, the CDR3 is TGTGCCAGCAGACTCAGTAACACTGAAGCTTTCTTT.

This chain links TRBV2 with TRBJ1-3; D is undetermined. CDR1 and CDR2 (germline): SNHLY, FYNNEI. The CDR3 length is 12 residues. V lost 3 bases, J lost 3 bases, and 3 bases lay in between. CDR3 sequence (DNA): TGTGCCAGCAGTGATTATGGAAACACCATATATTTT. Residues: CASSDYGNTIYF.

The chain carries TRBV2 and TRBJ2-7; weak D call: TRBD1 (6 bases). Germline V gene lookup returns CDR1 SNHLY and CDR2 FYNNEI. This CDR3 has 14 residues. V lost 4 bases to trimming and J lost 12 bases, with 22 bases between them. CDR3 sequence reads: CASSARSGTFAWYF. The CDR3 nucleotides read TGTGCCAGCAGTGCACGTTCCGGGACATTTGCATGGTACTTC.

The V gene is TRBV6-5, the J gene TRBJ1-5; unclear D gene. This CDR3 is built from 13 residues. Germline CDR1 and CDR2: MNHEY and SVGAGI. Trimming removed 6 bases from V and 5 bases from J, with 11 bases in between. In DNA, the CDR3 is TGTGCCAGCAGGATTGGACGGGATCAGCCCCAGCATTTT. Its translation: CASRIGRDQPQHF.

This chain links TRBV7-9 with TRBJ1-5; D is ambiguous. The CDR3 covers 11 residues. CDR1 SEHNR and CDR2 FQNEAQ come from the germline V gene (reference sequence). This CDR3 is CAAGGNQPQHF. The CDR3 DNA sequence: TGTGCGGCCGGGGGCAATCAGCCCCAGCATTTT.

The chain is built from TRBV7-9 and TRBJ2-7, with 10 bases fitting TRBD1. From germline, CDR1 is SEHNR and CDR2 FQNEAQ (reference sequence). V gave up 4 bases and J gave up 7 bases; unmatched junction bases: 7. The CDR3 runs to 14 residues. In DNA, the CDR3 is TGTGCCAGCAGCTCAGAGGGACAGGGGTCAGAGCAGTACTTC. As protein: CASSSEGQGSEQYF.

On this clonotype itself: One base away lies a much larger clone, so this may be a sequencing read error. The CDR3 here is CASSSAVGTGFSVSNQPQHF. The CDR3 DNA reads TGTGCCAGCAGTTCGGCGGTAGGGACAGGTTTTTCGGTCAGCAATCAGCCCCAGCATTTT. This chain uses TRBV12-3 or TRBV12-4 with TRBJ1-5, with 8 positions matching TRBD1. This CDR3 spans 20 amino acids. V was clipped by 4 bases and J by 1 base; unmatched bases: 18.

The chain is built from TRBV7-6 and TRBJ1-1; D is undetermined. The CDR3 is made up of 15 amino acids. The germline V gene has CDR1 SGHVS and CDR2 FNYEAQ. Trimming removed 5 bases from V and 3 bases from J, with 16 bases in between. The CDR3 protein is CASSPGPTPDTEAFF. The CDR3, as DNA: TGTGCCAGCAGCCCGGGCCCGACCCCTGACACTGAAGCTTTCTTT.

CDR3 protein: CASSLESGGTAYNEQFF. CDR3 coding DNA: TGTGCCAGCAGCTTAGAGTCTGGGGGGACCGCCTACAATGAGCAGTTCTTC. The chain uses TRBV7-6 and TRBJ2-1; a possible D gene is TRBD2 (6 bases). The V end was cut by 1 base, the J end by 2 bases, with 15 bases between. From germline, CDR1 is SGHVS and CDR2 FNYEAQ. The CDR3 runs to 17 residues. The entire variable domain, with the rest obtained from reference TRBV7-6 and TRBJ2-1, is as follows: GAGVSQSPRYKVTKRGQDVALRCDPISGHVSLYWYRQALGQGPEFLTYFNYEAQQDKSGLPNDRFSAERPEGSISTLTIQRTEQRDSAMYRCASSLESGGTAYNEQFFGPGTRLTVL.

The V gene is TRBV10-3, the J gene TRBJ2-5; TRBD2 matches at 13 bases. Trimming cost V 3 bases and J 5 bases; bases outside gene matches: 6. CDR1 is ENHRY and CDR2 is SYGVKD in the germline V gene. The CDR3 is 16 residues long. The CDR3 here is CAISDSLTSGRETQYF. As DNA, the CDR3 is TGTGCCATCAGTGATAGTCTGACTAGCGGGAGGGAGACCCAGTACTTC.

In the case of this clonotype: At one end the junction does not follow the germline gene, possibly because of a read error. The rearrangement joins TRBV5-1 to TRBJ2-3; D is perhaps TRBD2 (5 bases). Germline V lookup: CDR1 SGHRS, CDR2 YFSETQ. The length of the CDR3 is 13 residues. CDR3 protein: CASSLASTDTRYF. The CDR3 DNA is TGCGCCAGCAGCTTGGCTAGCACAGATACGCGGTATTTT.

The chain couples TRBV7-3 to TRBJ2-5; D tentatively reads TRBD1 or TRBD2 (5 bases each). This CDR3 is built from 13 residues. Germline V gene sequence: CDR1 SGHTA, CDR2 FQGTGA. V lost 5 bases, J lost 4 bases, and 11 bases lay in between. In DNA form, the CDR3 reads TGTGCCAGCAGCCCCGGGGACGTAGAGACCCAGTACTTC. Protein product: CASSPGDVETQYF.

The genes are TRBV24-1 and TRBJ2-7; the D gene is possibly TRBD2 (5 bases). Between the trimmed V and J ends, which lost 4 bases and 2 bases, there was a span of 8 bases. Germline-derived CDR1 and CDR2 are KGHDR and SFDVKD. The CDR3 spans 13 residues. Here the CDR3 reads CATSDGLPYEQYF. CDR3 coding DNA: TGTGCCACCAGTGACGGACTCCCCTACGAGCAGTACTTC.

With regard to this clonotype: One end of the junction is discordant with germline, which a read error may explain. V and J are TRBV2 and TRBJ1-2; D remains unclear. Germline V lookup: CDR1 SNHLY, CDR2 FYNNEI. This CDR3 is 13 amino acids long. The CDR3 DNA is TGTGCCATCAGTGATTATGGGAACTATGGCTACACCTTC. Its protein product is CAISDYGNYGYTF.

The V gene is TRBV7-8, the J gene TRBJ1-5; 7 bases align to TRBD1. V shed 4 bases, J shed 5 bases, and the junction held 20 bases outside the gene matches. Looked up from germline, CDR1 is SGHVS and CDR2 is FQNEAQ. The CDR3 has 19 residues. In nucleotides, the CDR3 is TGTGCCAGCAGCTCCGCACCCACTACGACAGGGTTCCAGTATCAGCCCCAGCATTTT. As protein: CASSSAPTTTGFQYQPQHF.

As regards this clonotype: A junction end diverges from the germline sequence, so it may reflect a read error. This rearrangement joins TRBV4-3 to TRBJ2-3, with TRBD2 matching over 7 bases. Germline V gives CDR1 LGHNA, CDR2 YSLEER. The CDR3 totals 16 residues. CDR3 bases: TGCGCCAGCAGTCAAGCAAGGGAGGGGATCACAGATACGCAGTATTTT. Translated: CASSQAREGITDTQYF.

J is TRBJ2-3 and V is TRBV20-1, with D perhaps matching TRBD2 (6 bases). V dropped 8 bases and J dropped 6 bases, with 27 bases sitting between them. CDR3 size: 16 residues. CDR1 is DFQATT, CDR2 SNEGSKA, per germline (reference sequence). The CDR3 loop reads CSQSPQRANPGDTQYF. CDR3 DNA sequence: TGCAGTCAATCCCCGCAGCGGGCCAACCCTGGGGATACGCAGTATTTT.